The 30 T cell receptor beta chains below come from one sample, sequenced in a study of T cells in narcolepsy. Libraries were prepared by immunoSEQ multiplex PCR; TCRdb keeps only in-frame clonotypes and omits some of them. The sample yields around 28,000 clones, around 83% seen once. The specimen was CD45RA- memory CD4+ T cells from PBMCs. The receptors shown here come from a human donor with narcolepsy.

This clone has a single count. V usage is TRBV12-5 and J usage is TRBJ2-4; TRBD2 aligns across 10 bases. Germline loops: CDR1 LGHNT, CDR2 FRNRAP. The CDR3 runs 17 residues. J gave up 5 bases and V 5 bases, and 12 bases lay outside the gene matches. The CDR3 region is CASGPASGGAGQNIQYF. The CDR3 coding sequence is TGTGCTAGTGGTCCGGCGAGCGGGGGGGCCGGTCAAAACATTCAGTACTTC.

V gene TRBV25-1 combines with J gene TRBJ1-5; unclear D gene. The CDR3 extends over 12 amino acids. Between the trimmed V and J ends, which lost 3 bases and 4 bases, there was a span of 4 bases. Germline V gene data show CDR1 as MGHDK and CDR2 as SYGVNS. CDR3 protein: CASSDGNQPQHF. CDR3 sequence (DNA): TGTGCCAGCAGTGACGGAAATCAGCCCCAGCATTTT.

The chain links TRBV19 to TRBJ2-7; D uncertain. V lost 7 bases and J lost 3, with 13 bases in between. The germline gives CDR1 LNHDA, CDR2 SQIVND (reference sequence). The CDR3 has 13 residues. Here the CDR3 DNA reads TGTGCCAGTACCCCTCCGGGCCGCTACGAGCAGTACTTC. It translates to CASTPPGRYEQYF.

The CDR3 DNA reads as TGTGCCAGTAGCATACCGGGACAGACTGGAAACACCATATATTTT. Its protein is CASSIPGQTGNTIYF. The rearrangement joins TRBV19 to TRBJ1-3; TRBD1 agrees at 7 bases. The germline V gene encodes CDR1 LNHDA and CDR2 SQIVND (reference sequence). V dropped 6 bases and J dropped 2; count of bases not matched to a gene: 7. This CDR3 contains 15 residues.

The chain joins TRBV30 to TRBJ2-1, with 9 nucleotides matching TRBD2. CDR1 GTSNPN and CDR2 SVGIG come from the germline V gene (reference sequence). CDR3 length: 12 amino acids. The V gene end was trimmed by 8 bases and the J gene end by 14 bases; junction bases not matched to a gene: 13. CDR3 coding DNA: TGTGCCCTAAAAACGGGCGGGGGGGCCGAGTTCTTC. Translation: CALKTGGGAEFF. The full variable domain, with the rest looked up from reference TRBV30 and TRBJ2-1, is SQTIHQWPATLVQPVGSPLSLECTVEGTSNPNLYWYRQAAGRGLQLLFYSVGIGQISSEVPQNLSASRPQDRQFILSSKKLLLSDSGFYLCALKTGGGAEFFGPGTRLTVL.

The chain employs TRBV7-2 and TRBJ1-6; a weak D match, TRBD1 (5 bases). V was trimmed by 5 bases and J by 7 bases, leaving 21 bases between them. Germline assignment: CDR1 SGHTA and CDR2 FQGNSA. The CDR3 is 17 amino acids. CDR3 sequence: CASSPVTPGRWNSPLHF. CDR3 nucleotide sequence: TGTGCCAGCAGCCCCGTCACTCCGGGACGGTGGAATTCACCCCTCCACTTT.

The genes are TRBV5-4 and TRBJ2-1; 7 nucleotides line up with TRBD2. V lost 4 bases, J lost 2 bases, and 6 bases stayed unmatched. This CDR3 contains 15 residues. Germline loops: CDR1 SGHNT, CDR2 YYREEE (reference sequence). This CDR3 is CASSVRGRAYNEQFF. CDR3 in DNA: TGTGCCAGCAGCGTTCGGGGGAGGGCCTACAATGAGCAGTTCTTC.

This clone was seen a handful of times. This CDR3 is CASSSDRGPGNTIYF. In nucleotides, the CDR3 is TGTGCCAGCTCGTCGGACAGGGGGCCTGGAAACACCATATATTTT. The chain combines TRBV18 with TRBJ1-3, with 11 bases fitting TRBD1. There are 15 residues in the CDR3. In germline, CDR1 is KGHSH, CDR2 LQKENI. J gave up 2 bases and V 6 bases, and 3 bases lay outside the gene matches.

The gene calls are TRBV19 and TRBJ1-1; 8 bases agree with TRBD1. The CDR3 length is 14 residues. The germline gives CDR1 LNHDA, CDR2 SQIVND (reference sequence). The trim removed 5 bases at V and 6 bases at J, leaving 8 bases unmatched. Here the CDR3 reads CASSPQGARAEAFF. The CDR3 bases are TGTGCCAGTAGTCCCCAGGGGGCGCGTGCTGAAGCTTTCTTT. Drawing the rest from reference TRBV19 and TRBJ1-1, the complete variable domain is DGGITQSPKYLFRKEGQNVTLSCEQNLNHDAMYWYRQDPGQGLRLIYYSQIVNDFQKGDIAEGYSVSREKKESFPLTVTSAQKNPTAFYLCASSPQGARAEAFFGQGTRLTVV.

This clone was seen more than once but under ten times. The V and J genes are TRBV27 and TRBJ1-3; D not resolved. This CDR3 has 14 amino acids. Trimming left V 2 bases short and J 0 bases short, with 5 bases between. CDR1 is MNHEY and CDR2 is SMNVEV in the germline V gene (reference sequence). CDR3: CASSLTNSGNTIYF. The CDR3 bases are TGTGCCAGCAGTTTAACAAACTCTGGAAACACCATATATTTT.

This rearrangement joins TRBV4-3 to TRBJ1-4; D call uncertain. The germline gives CDR1 LGHNA, CDR2 YSLEER. With 2 bases removed from V and 7 bases from J, the gap between germline ends came to 20 bases. The CDR3 runs 17 residues. The DNA of the CDR3 is TGCGCCAGCAGCCAAACCTATGACACCTTCAGTCGTGAAAAACTGTTTTTT. The encoded protein is CASSQTYDTFSREKLFF.

The rearrangement links TRBV5-1 to TRBJ2-3, with a possible D match to TRBD1 (6 bases). Germline loops: CDR1 SGHRS, CDR2 YFSETQ. V lost 4 bases to trimming and J lost 3 bases, with 12 bases between them. The CDR3 extends over 14 amino acids. CDR3 amino acids: CASSKDRGTDTQYF. The CDR3 coding sequence is TGCGCCAGCAGCAAGGACAGAGGTACAGATACGCAGTATTTT.

The rearrangement joins TRBV7-2 to TRBJ2-7; D possibly corresponds to TRBD2 (6 bases). CDR1 and CDR2 (germline): SGHTA, FQGNSA. V was shortened by 1 base and J by 2 bases, with 12 bases between the two germline ends. The CDR3 totals 15 residues. In DNA form, the CDR3 reads TGTGCCAGCAGCTTAGTGTCGCGGGGTACCTACGAGCAGTACTTC. Encoded protein: CASSLVSRGTYEQYF.

The chain links TRBV4-2 to TRBJ2-1; 9 nucleotides align to TRBD2. The germline V gene encodes CDR1 LGHNA and CDR2 YNFKEQ. Losses at the gene ends were 0 bases for V and 15 bases for J; bases not matched to a gene: 18. The CDR3 is 17 residues long. The CDR3 here is CASSQDLGGSSGTKSFF. For the CDR3, the DNA is TGTGCCAGCAGCCAAGATCTAGGGGGTTCTAGCGGGACCAAGTCGTTCTTC.

The sample holds a few counts of this clone. The chain joins TRBV4-2 to TRBJ1-3; D is ambiguous. CDR1 is LGHNA, CDR2 YNFKEQ, per germline. V shed 2 bases and J shed 0 bases, with 8 bases lying between them. The CDR3 contains 15 residues. CDR3 sequence: CASSQTTLSGNTIYF. The CDR3, as DNA: TGTGCCAGCAGCCAAACCACACTCTCTGGAAACACCATATATTTT.

V and J are TRBV14 and TRBJ1-2; D call uncertain. The CDR3 has 13 amino acids. Germline CDR1 and CDR2: SGHDN and FVKESK. V was trimmed by 4 bases and J by 3 bases, leaving 9 bases between them. Written as DNA, the CDR3 is TGTGCCAGCAGCCCCCTGGTCCACTATGGCTACACCTTC. Protein product: CASSPLVHYGYTF. Filled out from reference TRBV14 and TRBJ1-2, the complete variable domain reads EAGVTQFPSHSVIEKGQTVTLRCDPISGHDNLYWYRRVMGKEIKFLLHFVKESKQDESGMPNNRFLAERTGGTYSTLKVQPAELEDSGVYFCASSPLVHYGYTFGSGTRLTVV.

The chain combines TRBV14 with TRBJ2-3; D gene ambiguous. V dropped 4 bases and J dropped 5 bases, with 10 bases sitting between them. The CDR3 runs to 13 residues. CDR1 is SGHDN and CDR2 is FVKESK in the germline V gene. In nucleotides, the CDR3 is TGTGCCAGCAGCCGGGTCCGCGGAGATACGCAGTATTTT. This codes for CASSRVRGDTQYF.

The chain carries TRBV19 and TRBJ2-2; 15 bases are shared with TRBD2. With V trimmed by 9 bases and J by 2 bases, 7 bases remained unmatched. CDR3 length: 17 amino acids. Germline-derived CDR1 and CDR2 are LNHDA and SQIVND (reference sequence). The CDR3 loop reads CASRGTSGGRNTGELFF. CDR3 bases: TGTGCCAGCCGAGGGACTAGCGGGGGGCGAAACACCGGGGAGCTGTTTTTT.

This clone appeared a single time. V is TRBV28 and J is TRBJ1-1; TRBD1 agrees at 10 bases. This CDR3 contains 15 residues. V shed 5 bases and J 8 bases; nucleotides not matched to a gene: 11. Germline CDR1 is MDHEN and CDR2 is SYDVKM. DNA for the CDR3: TGTGCCAGCAGTCCTACGACAGGGGGCTTTAACGAAGCTTTCTTT. It is translated as CASSPTTGGFNEAFF.

The chain carries TRBV4-1 and TRBJ2-2; D is ambiguous. Germline CDR1 and CDR2: MGHRA and YSYEKL. V dropped 1 base and J dropped 11 bases, with 5 bases sitting between them. The CDR3 totals 11 residues. The CDR3 DNA is TGCGCCAGCAGCCAAGGAGAAGAGCTGTTTTTT. It codes for CASSQGEELFF.

This rearrangement joins TRBV5-6 to TRBJ2-1, with 9 bases lining up with TRBD1. The CDR3 length is 15 residues. From germline, CDR1 is SGHDT and CDR2 YYEEEE. V lost 3 bases, J lost 4 bases, and 5 bases stayed unmatched. In nucleotides, the CDR3 is TGTGCCAGCAGCTCCGGACAGGGGAGGTACAATGAGCAGTTCTTC. Protein: CASSSGQGRYNEQFF.

The genes are TRBV7-2 and TRBJ1-6, with D unresolved. The germline gives CDR1 SGHTA, CDR2 FQGNSA. The CDR3 has 13 residues. Trimming removed 1 base from V and 13 bases from J, with 11 bases in between. For the CDR3, the DNA is TGTGCCAGCAGCTTAGACCGGGTCGGTCCCCTCCACTTT. Protein sequence: CASSLDRVGPLHF.

The chain employs TRBV2 and TRBJ2-7, with D hard to call. The CDR3 is made up of 12 amino acids. The V gene's germline CDR1 is SNHLY and CDR2 FYNNEI. Trimming pared 1 base from V and 4 bases from J, leaving 5 bases between. The CDR3 DNA follows: TGTGCCAGCAGTGAAGAGGGTTACGAGCAGTACTTC. Residues: CASSEEGYEQYF.

This clone was seen once. The chain has TRBV9 and TRBJ1-4; 7 bases line up with TRBD1. V lost 4 bases, J lost 2 bases, and 5 bases stayed unmatched. CDR1 and CDR2 (germline): SGDLS, YYNGEE. This CDR3 comprises 15 residues. The CDR3 region has the DNA TGTGCCAGCAGCCGGGGACAGACTACTAATGAAAAACTGTTTTTT. Translation: CASSRGQTTNEKLFF.

This rearrangement joins TRBV28 to TRBJ2-7, with D possibly being TRBD2 (5 bases). Germline loops: CDR1 MDHEN, CDR2 SYDVKM. Trimming stripped 5 bases from V and 4 bases from J, with 9 bases between. CDR3 length equals 12 residues. CDR3 amino acids: CASSDSGYEQYF. For the CDR3, the DNA is TGTGCCAGCAGTGACTCGGGATACGAGCAGTACTTC.

This clone was picked up a small number of times. This sequence joins TRBV19 and TRBJ1-4, with D tentatively TRBD1 (6 bases). CDR3 length equals 14 residues. Germline-derived CDR1 and CDR2 are LNHDA and SQIVND (reference sequence). V lost 6 bases to trimming and J lost 2 bases, with 10 bases between them. CDR3 residues: CASRRTATNEKLFF. The DNA of the CDR3 is TGTGCCAGTAGGCGGACAGCGACTAATGAAAAACTGTTTTTT.

The chain is built from TRBV19 and TRBJ2-5; no clear D. V gave up 1 base and J gave up 1 base, with 7 bases separating them. The germline V gene encodes CDR1 LNHDA and CDR2 SQIVND (reference sequence). This CDR3 has 14 amino acids. The CDR3 DNA sequence: TGTGCCAGTAGTATAGCGTGGGGCCAAGAGACCCAGTACTTC. It is translated as CASSIAWGQETQYF. Complete variable domain (other parts from reference TRBV19 and TRBJ2-5): DGGITQSPKYLFRKEGQNVTLSCEQNLNHDAMYWYRQDPGQGLRLIYYSQIVNDFQKGDIAEGYSVSREKKESFPLTVTSAQKNPTAFYLCASSIAWGQETQYFGPGTRLLVL.

This chain connects TRBV6-5 to TRBJ2-2; D may be TRBD1 (6 bases). The CDR3 has 15 residues. The germline V and J ends were trimmed by 3 bases and 6 bases, with 14 bases remaining between them. The germline V gene has CDR1 MNHEY and CDR2 SVGAGI. The CDR3 DNA sequence: TGTGCCAGCAGTTATGGCAGGGGCTATGCCGGGGAGCTGTTTTTT. Translated: CASSYGRGYAGELFF.

This chain connects TRBV7-8 to TRBJ1-4; TRBD1 matches 7 bases. With V trimmed by 2 bases and J by 0 bases, 6 bases remained unmatched. The germline V gene has CDR1 SGHVS and CDR2 FQNEAQ. CDR3 size: 17 residues. CDR3 coding DNA: TGTGCCAGCAGCTTATCAGGGGGGCCGTCAACTAATGAAAAACTGTTTTTT. Protein: CASSLSGGPSTNEKLFF.

The chain recombines TRBV5-5 with TRBJ2-1, with 15 nucleotides matching TRBD2. The CDR3 has 15 amino acids. V was pared by 6 bases and J by 8 bases, with 6 bases of the junction left unmatched. CDR1 and CDR2 from the germline V gene are SGHKS and YYEKEE (reference sequence). CDR3 residues: CASKRTSGGVHEQFF. In DNA, the CDR3 is TGTGCCAGCAAAAGGACTAGCGGGGGGGTCCATGAGCAGTTCTTC.